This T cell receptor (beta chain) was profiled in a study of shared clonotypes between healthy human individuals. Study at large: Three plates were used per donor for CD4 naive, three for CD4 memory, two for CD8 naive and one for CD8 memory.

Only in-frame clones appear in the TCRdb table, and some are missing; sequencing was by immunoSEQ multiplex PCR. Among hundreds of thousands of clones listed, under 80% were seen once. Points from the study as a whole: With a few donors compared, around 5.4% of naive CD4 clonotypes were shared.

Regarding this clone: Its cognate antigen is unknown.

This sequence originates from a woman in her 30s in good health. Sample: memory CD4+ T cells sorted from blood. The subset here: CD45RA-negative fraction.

The CDR3 DNA follows: TGCAGCGCATGGGGGGGAAGCACAGATACGCAGTATTTT. Translating it yields CSAWGGSTDTQYF. The J gene is TRBJ2-3, the V gene TRBV29-1; 7 nucleotides agree with TRBD2. In germline, CDR1 is SQVTM, CDR2 ANQGSEA. This CDR3 comprises 13 residues. The V gene end was trimmed by 7 bases and the J gene end by 0 bases; junction bases not matched to a gene: 4.